The clone carrying this T cell receptor (beta chain) was picked up a small number of times. Its antigen is not known. This entry is derived from a study of response to subunit inactivated influenza vaccine. Findings of the study overall: The authors suggested that few new T cells are recruited per seasonal influenza vaccination.

V lost 6 bases to trimming and J lost 1 base; unmatched junction nucleotides: 6. This CDR3 has 15 amino acids. Via MiXCR, TCRdb re-called the RT-PCR reads, giving one row per CDR3 protein. The sample holds around 540,000 distinct CDR3 sequences, 10% to 15% seen once. This chain uses TRBV12-3 or TRBV12-4 with TRBJ1-2; 9 bases align to TRBD1. Sequencing was performed on PBMCs from blood, taken on the day of vaccination. The TCR sequence derives from a man between 45 and 60 years old who received an inactivated influenza vaccine. The CDR3 DNA reads TGTGCCAGCAGCTTGTTGGGACAGGGTAACTATGGCTACACCTTC. It codes for CASSLLGQGNYGYTF.